The rows below give T cell receptor beta chains drawn from one sample of a study of T cell responses to AZD1222 COVID-19 vaccine. Here immunoSEQ multiplex PCR was the method, and the copy in TCRdb shows in-frame clones only, minus some. The sample lists 100,000 or so clones; 75% to 90% were seen once. The sample consisted of peripheral blood, taken 28 days after the second AZD1222 dose. The receptor source for this set is an adult who received the AZD1222 COVID-19 vaccine. CDR3s include the opening cysteine and the closing phenylalanine or tryptophan. D genes are given only for firm matches. Rows may omit the clone size; those that give it use once, few, many or a size class.

V gene	clone size	D gene	J gene	CDR3 protein	CDR3 DNA
TRBV18	NA	NA	TRBJ1-1	CASSPTMNTEAFF	TGTGCCAGCTCCCCGACTATGAACACTGAAGCTTTCTTT
TRBV27	NA	NA	TRBJ1-4	CASNAGTMVLGEKLFF	TGTGCCAGCAACGCAGGGACTATGGTCTTAGGTGAAAAACTGTTTTTT
TRBV10-1	once	NA	TRBJ1-5	CASSESRGQPQHF	TGCGCCAGCAGTGAGTCGAGAGGTCAGCCCCAGCATTTT
TRBV28	NA	NA	TRBJ2-5	CASSTPGGAQETQYF	TGTGCCAGCAGTACCCCCGGGGGTGCCCAAGAGACCCAGTACTTC
TRBV6-5	NA	NA	TRBJ1-6	CASRKEFNSPLHF	TGTGCCAGCAGGAAGGAATTTAATTCACCCCTCCACTTT
TRBV4-1	NA	NA	TRBJ1-2	CASSQTGANYGYTF	TGCGCCAGCAGCCAGACAGGAGCTAACTATGGCTACACCTTC
TRBV5-1	NA	NA	TRBJ1-2	CASSLFQGDYGYTF	TGCGCCAGCAGCTTGTTCCAGGGCGACTATGGCTACACCTTC
TRBV9	NA	TRBD2	TRBJ2-2	CASSRLAGTGELFF	TGTGCCAGCAGTCGACTAGCTGGCACCGGGGAGCTGTTTTTT
TRBV19	NA	NA	TRBJ1-5	CASSLMGSNQPQHF	TGTGCCAGTAGTTTAATGGGTAGCAATCAGCCCCAGCATTTT
TRBV5-4	NA	NA	TRBJ1-1	CASTGGVVNTEAFF	TGTGCCAGCACCGGGGGGGTGGTAAACACTGAAGCTTTCTTT
TRBV7-2	few	NA	TRBJ1-6	CASSSVLGGALHF	TGTGCCAGCAGCTCCGTCTTGGGGGGGGCCCTCCACTTT
TRBV15	NA	NA	TRBJ1-6	CATSIDLNSPLHF	TGTGCCACCAGCATTGACCTAAATTCACCCCTCCACTTT
TRBV11-3	NA	NA	TRBJ2-2	CASSRIVTGELFF	TGTGCCAGCAGCCGTATTGTCACCGGGGAGCTGTTTTTT
TRBV7-3	NA	TRBD2	TRBJ2-1	CASSLRIPGLAGINEQFF	TGTGCCAGCAGCTTACGGATTCCGGGACTAGCGGGAATCAATGAGCAGTTCTTC
TRBV9	NA	NA	TRBJ1-1	CASSVAHMNTEAFF	TGTGCCAGCAGCGTGGCTCACATGAACACTGAAGCTTTCTTT
TRBV21-1	NA	NA	TRBJ2-7	CASSTLTKNRDYEQYF	TGTGCCAGCAGCACACTGACGAAGAACAGGGACTACGAGCAGTACTTC
TRBV6-5	NA	NA	TRBJ2-5	CASRGGGPRETQYF	TGTGCCAGCAGGGGAGGGGGCCCCAGGGAGACCCAGTACTTC
TRBV27	NA	TRBD1	TRBJ1-5	CASSSDRGSNQPQHF	TGTGCCAGCAGTTCCGACAGGGGGAGCAATCAGCCCCAGCATTTT
TRBV3-1/TRBV3-2	NA	NA	TRBJ1-1	CASSQREKAEAFF	TGTGCCAGCAGCCAACGGGAGAAGGCTGAAGCTTTCTTT
TRBV7-3	NA	TRBD2	TRBJ2-5	CASSLKPGLPKETQYF	TGTGCCAGCAGCCTGAAACCGGGACTACCTAAAGAGACCCAGTACTTC
TRBV7-9	NA	NA	TRBJ2-7	CASSPLDPSLEQYF	TGTGCCAGCAGCCCTCTGGATCCGTCCTTGGAGCAGTACTTC
TRBV27	NA	TRBD1	TRBJ1-2	CASSLSGQGANTF	TGTGCCAGCAGTTTATCGGGACAGGGGGCTAACACCTTC
TRBV4-1	NA	TRBD1	TRBJ1-2	CASSQGDRANYGYTF	TGCGCCAGCAGCCAAGGGGACAGAGCTAACTATGGCTACACCTTC
TRBV5-4	NA	TRBD1	TRBJ1-6	CASSLVGDRNSPLHF	TGTGCCAGCAGCTTGGTTGGGGACAGAAATTCACCCCTCCACTTT
TRBV18	NA	NA	TRBJ1-1	CASSPGLNTEAFF	TGTGCCAGCTCACCAGGACTGAACACTGAAGCTTTCTTT
TRBV5-1	NA	NA	TRBJ1-1	CASSRDSYIANTEAFF	TGCGCCAGCAGTCGGGACTCCTATATAGCGAACACTGAAGCTTTCTTT
TRBV7-9	NA	TRBD1	TRBJ1-1	CASSLAGQGNEAFF	TGTGCCAGCAGCTTAGCGGGACAGGGGAATGAAGCTTTCTTT
TRBV10-3	NA	NA	TRBJ1-2	CAISAPQGMSYGYTF	TGTGCCATCAGTGCCCCCCAGGGGATGTCGTATGGCTACACCTTC
TRBV19	NA	NA	TRBJ1-2	CASTLGGSQMHGYTF	TGTGCCAGTACCCTCGGGGGCAGCCAAATGCATGGCTACACCTTC
TRBV6-5	once	NA	TRBJ2-7	CASIQGTYSYEQYF	TGTGCCAGCATCCAGGGTACGTACTCCTACGAGCAGTACTTC
TRBV6-2/TRBV6-3	NA	TRBD1	TRBJ2-7	CASSRTGLEQYF	TGTGCCAGCAGCCGGACAGGTCTCGAGCAGTACTTC
TRBV9	NA	TRBD1	TRBJ1-1	CASSVSGTGGAYTEAFF	TGTGCCAGCAGCGTATCCGGGACAGGGGGCGCGTACACTGAAGCTTTCTTT
TRBV29-1	once	NA	TRBJ2-1	CSVEVEEFHNEQFF	TGCAGCGTTGAAGTAGAAGAATTTCACAATGAGCAGTTCTTC
TRBV3-1/TRBV3-2	NA	NA	TRBJ1-6	CASRKYATDNSPLHF	TGTGCCAGCAGAAAATACGCTACGGATAATTCACCCCTCCACTTT
TRBV11-3	NA	TRBD2	TRBJ2-7	CASSLDLAGEYEQYF	TGTGCCAGCAGCTTGGACCTAGCGGGGGAGTACGAGCAGTACTTC
TRBV28	NA	NA	TRBJ1-3	CASSPSQGLTGNTIYF	TGTGCCAGCAGCCCTTCACAAGGGCTGACGGGAAACACCATATATTTT
TRBV7-3	NA	NA	TRBJ2-5	CASSFGQTGQETQYF	TGTGCCAGCTCCTTCGGGCAGACGGGCCAAGAGACCCAGTACTTC
TRBV29-1	NA	TRBD1	TRBJ1-1	CSVYRGSTEAFF	TGCAGCGTTTACAGGGGGAGTACTGAAGCTTTCTTT
TRBV5-4	NA	TRBD1	TRBJ2-7	CASSSGTGSYEQYF	TGTGCCAGCAGCTCCGGGACAGGCTCCTACGAGCAGTACTTC
TRBV7-9	NA	TRBD1	TRBJ1-1	CASSPPTGRDTEAFF	TGTGCCAGCAGCCCCCCGACAGGGAGAGACACTGAAGCTTTCTTT
TRBV3-1/TRBV3-2	NA	TRBD1	TRBJ1-1	CASSQNRDRVLLMNTEAFF	TGTGCCAGCAGCCAAAACCGGGACAGGGTATTACTTATGAACACTGAAGCTTTCTTT
TRBV24-1	once	TRBD1	TRBJ2-3	CATSDLLGQGTDTQYF	TGTGCCACCAGTGATTTGTTGGGACAGGGGACAGATACGCAGTATTTT
TRBV5-1	NA	NA	TRBJ1-1	CASTLRGSGNTEAFF	TGCGCCAGCACCCTCAGGGGTAGCGGGAACACTGAAGCTTTCTTT
TRBV11-3	NA	NA	TRBJ2-5	CASSLERGLQETQYF	TGTGCCAGCAGCTTAGAACGGGGGCTCCAAGAGACCCAGTACTTC
TRBV12-5	once	NA	TRBJ1-2	CARGGGYGYTF	TGTGCTAGAGGTGGGGGGTATGGCTACACCTTC
TRBV9	NA	TRBD1	TRBJ2-7	CASSLQTGAYEQYF	TGTGCCAGCAGCCTCCAGACAGGGGCCTACGAGCAGTACTTC
TRBV6-4	NA	NA	TRBJ2-1	CASSRQESSYNEQFF	TGTGCCAGCAGTAGACAGGAGAGCTCCTACAATGAGCAGTTCTTC
TRBV3-1/TRBV3-2	NA	NA	TRBJ1-2	CASSLGRKISYGYTF	TGTGCCAGCAGTCTGGGACGGAAAATAAGCTATGGCTACACCTTC
TRBV3-1/TRBV3-2	NA	TRBD1	TRBJ1-2	CASSQQGARYGYTF	TGTGCCAGCAGCCAACAGGGGGCGCGATATGGCTACACCTTC
TRBV2	NA	TRBD1	TRBJ2-4	CASNRGRVKNIQYF	TGTGCCAGCAACAGGGGGCGCGTGAAAAACATTCAGTACTTC
TRBV15	NA	NA	TRBJ2-3	CATSRDTPSLVTQYF	TGTGCCACCAGCAGAGATACCCCTAGTTTGGTTACGCAGTATTTT
TRBV11-3	NA	NA	TRBJ1-2	CASSHGEGWDGYTF	TGTGCCAGCAGCCACGGTGAGGGTTGGGATGGCTACACCTTC
TRBV6-6	NA	NA	TRBJ2-3	CASTSGFRDTQYF	TGTGCCAGCACCTCGGGGTTCCGGGATACGCAGTATTTT
TRBV19	NA	TRBD1	TRBJ1-2	CASSGGTENYGYTF	TGTGCCAGTAGTGGAGGGACAGAAAACTATGGCTACACCTTC
TRBV9	NA	NA	TRBJ1-2	CASSTGGGAEGGYTF	TGTGCCAGCAGCACCGGAGGGGGGGCCGAAGGTGGCTACACCTTC